The T cell receptor (beta chain) described here comes from a study of T cells in Graves' hyperthyroidism and ophthalmopathy. Study-level points and caveats: Stable hyperthyroidism was separated from ophthalmopathy by a model based on 13 V-J features.

This clonotype was counted ten times or more. The antigen is undetermined. The CDR3 totals 13 residues. Between the trimmed V and J ends, which lost 8 bases and 6 bases, there was a span of 16 bases. Germline loops: CDR1 MGHDK, CDR2 SYGVNS. Aged 18 to 65, the patients had hyperthyroidism that was newly diagnosed and had lasted under 2 months. Out of approximately 10 ml of fresh peripheral blood came the PBMCs. RNA transcripts served as the template for amplifying TCR beta CDR3 regions. During a first-round RT-PCR of the TCR CDR3, the HTBI primer set was used. TCRdb re-derived calls from the multiplex PCR reads in MiXCR, one entry per CDR3 protein. Among hundreds of thousands of distinct CDR3 sequences listed, around 38% were seen once.

This TCR came from a man between 18 and 35 years old with Graves' hyperthyroidism. The chain links TRBV25-1 to TRBJ1-2, with D unclear. Sequencing input: blood. CDR3 nucleotide sequence: TGTGCCAGCGGCGGAGCTGGAGGGAATGGCTACACCTTC. It is translated as CASGGAGGNGYTF.